The 19 T cell receptor beta chains in this list originate from one sample, sequenced in a study of blood T cell repertoires in COVID-19. TCRdb's table, derived via immunoSEQ multiplex PCR, lists solely in-frame clones and lacks some. The sample carries about 61,000 clones, 86% recorded once. What was sequenced was peripheral blood. These receptors all stem from a human donor in a cohort sampled during active COVID-19.

The chain has TRBV28 and TRBJ1-5; no firm D call. CDR3 length: 12 residues. The germline CDR1 and CDR2 sequences are MDHEN and SYDVKM. The ends were cut back, 6 bases at V and 5 bases at J, with 8 bases in the middle. The CDR3 protein is CASRERDQPQHF. CDR3 bases: TGTGCCAGCAGAGAGAGAGATCAGCCCCAGCATTTT.

Only one count was recorded for this clone. The chain carries TRBV6-5 and TRBJ1-2, with 7 bases matching TRBD1. The CDR3 totals 15 residues. Germline lookup yields CDR1 MNHEY and CDR2 SVGAGI. The ends lost 0 bases at V and 2 bases at J; junction bases unmatched: 3. CDR3 sequence reads: CASSYSGTDNYGYTF. CDR3 DNA: TGTGCCAGCAGTTACTCGGGGACAGACAACTATGGCTACACCTTC.

In this sample, this clone turned up a few times. This rearrangement joins TRBV7-2 to TRBJ1-3; perhaps TRBD1 as D (6 bases). The CDR3 sequence is 18 residues long. Per germline, CDR1 SGHTA and CDR2 FQGNSA. V lost 4 bases and J lost 0, with 19 bases in between. The CDR3 region has the DNA TGTGCCAGCAGCTCTCAACCTACAGGGAGTGACTCTGGAAACACCATATATTTT. Its protein is CASSSQPTGSDSGNTIYF.

The chain uses TRBV2 and TRBJ1-6; 10 nucleotides align to TRBD1. Germline V gene data show CDR1 as SNHLY and CDR2 as FYNNEI. The CDR3 sequence is 16 residues long. Trimming removed 8 bases from V and 5 bases from J; junction bases left unmatched: 9. CDR3 sequence (DNA): TGTGCCAGCCTATTGGACAGGGGGGGGAATAATTCACCCCTCCACTTT. Translation: CASLLDRGGNNSPLHF.

This chain connects TRBV19 to TRBJ2-7; 9 bases are a match to TRBD1. V dropped 1 base and J dropped 5; count of bases not matched to a gene: 9. The germline gives CDR1 LNHDA, CDR2 SQIVND (reference sequence). There are 16 residues in the CDR3. The CDR3 DNA reads as TGTGCCAGTAGTATAGGGTACGGGACAGGGAGCGACGAGCAGTACTTC. This translates into CASSIGYGTGSDEQYF.

CDR3 in DNA: TGTGGTTCAGGGTACACTGAAGCTTTCTTT. It yields the protein CGSGYTEAFF. The chain carries TRBV12-5 and TRBJ1-1; D is perhaps TRBD1 (5 bases). Germline V CDR1 and CDR2: LGHNT, FRNRAP. The CDR3 is 10 residues long.

The chain couples TRBV10-2 to TRBJ2-5; 8 positions match TRBD1. Per germline, CDR1 WSHSY and CDR2 SAAADI. The V segment lost 3 bases and the J segment 4 bases; nucleotides outside the gene matches: 10. The CDR3 covers 16 residues. The CDR3 is CASSEYGQDRGETQYF. CDR3 nucleotide sequence: TGCGCCAGCAGTGAATACGGACAAGACAGGGGAGAGACCCAGTACTTC.

J is TRBJ1-1 and V is TRBV7-9; 7 bases are shared with TRBD1. This CDR3 has 15 amino acids. Germline assignment: CDR1 SEHNR and CDR2 FQNEAQ (reference sequence). Germline trimming cut 0 bases from V and 8 bases from J; bases unmatched to any gene: 9. CDR3 protein: CASSLALGTALEAFF. CDR3 coding DNA: TGTGCCAGCAGCTTAGCGCTCGGGACAGCCCTAGAAGCTTTCTTT.

V gene TRBV27 combines with J gene TRBJ2-7, with TRBD2 identical over 7 bases. Germline values: CDR1 MNHEY, CDR2 SMNVEV (reference sequence). This CDR3 comprises 15 residues. V trimming: 2 bases; J trimming: 0 bases; junction bases outside the gene matches: 4. The CDR3 spells CASSLLGRHSYEQYF. In DNA, the CDR3 is TGTGCCAGCAGTTTACTCGGGAGGCACTCCTACGAGCAGTACTTC.

The chain's CDR3 is CASSYGQGNSPLHF. The CDR3 DNA reads TGTGCCAGCAGTTACGGACAGGGTAATTCACCCCTCCACTTT. This chain connects TRBV6-5 to TRBJ1-6; 8 nucleotides align to TRBD1. The junction had 0 bases not matched to a gene; V was cut back by 2 bases and J by 6 bases. The germline gives CDR1 MNHEY, CDR2 SVGAGI. CDR3 length equals 14 residues.

The gene calls are TRBV5-6 and TRBJ1-6; D is undetermined. With 1 base removed from V and 9 bases from J, the gap between germline ends came to 14 bases. Germline CDR1 SGHDT, CDR2 YYEEEE. The CDR3 has 15 amino acids. DNA for the CDR3: TGTGCCAGCAGCTTGTCTTCGGGTCCGAGTTCACCCCTCCACTTT. This codes for CASSLSSGPSSPLHF.

The rearrangement uses TRBV2 and TRBJ2-3; 15 nucleotides line up with TRBD2. The CDR3 loop spans 17 amino acids. The V gene end was trimmed by 4 bases and the J gene end by 7 bases; junction bases not matched to a gene: 9. Germline-derived CDR1 and CDR2 are SNHLY and FYNNEI. The CDR3 DNA reads as TGTGCCAGCAGTGTCCAGACAGGGACTAGCGGGAGGAATACGCAGTATTTT. Translating it yields CASSVQTGTSGRNTQYF.

J is TRBJ2-7 and V is TRBV18, with D possibly TRBD2 on 6 matching bases. Germline V gene data show CDR1 as KGHSH and CDR2 as LQKENI. The V end lost 1 base, the J end lost 0 bases, and 13 bases lay between the germline ends. This CDR3 is 16 amino acids long. The CDR3 DNA is TGTGCCAGCTCACCACTGGGGACTTATTCCTCCTACGAGCAGTACTTC. Residues: CASSPLGTYSSYEQYF.

This chain's CDR3 is CASSYSGGRSETQYF. CDR3 DNA: TGTGCCAGCAGTTATTCGGGAGGGAGGTCGGAGACCCAGTACTTC. The chain couples TRBV6-2 or TRBV6-3 to TRBJ2-5, with 8 positions matching TRBD2. Germline lookup yields CDR1 MNHEY and CDR2 SVGEGT. Trimming removed 3 bases from V and 5 bases from J; junction bases left unmatched: 8. The CDR3 length is 15 residues.

The chain joins TRBV5-5 to TRBJ2-5, with 16 bases lining up with TRBD2. V was clipped by 5 bases and J by 1 base; unmatched bases: 11. Germline lookup yields CDR1 SGHKS and CDR2 YYEKEE (reference sequence). The CDR3 has 19 amino acids. In DNA form, the CDR3 reads TGTGCCAGCAGTAGACTGGGACTAGCGGGAGGGCCGGGCCAAGAGACCCAGTACTTC. Protein: CASSRLGLAGGPGQETQYF.

The rearrangement uses TRBV21-1 and TRBJ2-3; TRBD1 reflects the table's D call only, with no check against the DNA. TRBV21-1 is classified as a pseudogene. This CDR3 comprises 16 residues. The CDR3 region has the DNA TGTGCCAGCAGCAACTATCGGGACAGGGAACCAGATACGCAGTATTTT. Amino acid sequence: CASSNYRDREPDTQYF.

This clone was counted once. The V and J genes are TRBV3-1 (or the pseudogene TRBV3-2) and TRBJ1-2; TRBD1 matches 8 bases. The germline gives CDR1 LGHDT, CDR2 YNNKEL (reference sequence). This CDR3 is built from 14 residues. The ends lost 3 bases at V and 4 bases at J; junction bases unmatched: 4. CDR3 loop: CASSHLQGVYGYTF. CDR3 bases: TGTGCCAGCAGCCACCTACAGGGGGTCTATGGCTACACCTTC.

The chain joins TRBV28 to TRBJ1-1, with no clear D. V was trimmed by 2 bases and J by 1 base, leaving 8 bases between them. Germline lookup yields CDR1 MDHEN and CDR2 SYDVKM. This CDR3 is built from 14 residues. The CDR3 here is CASSLNRQNTEAFF. CDR3 sequence (DNA): TGTGCCAGCAGTTTAAACAGACAGAACACTGAAGCTTTCTTT. Filled out from reference TRBV28 and TRBJ1-1, the complete variable domain reads DVKVTQSSRYLVKRTGEKVFLECVQDMDHENMFWYRQDPGLGLRLIYFSYDVKMKEKGDIPEGYSVSREKKERFSLILESASTNQTSMYLCASSLNRQNTEAFFGQGTRLTVV.

This clone occurred a few times. The V call is TRBV7-3, the J call TRBJ1-3; the match to TRBD1 covers 9 bases. The CDR3 totals 15 residues. In germline, CDR1 is SGHTA, CDR2 FQGTGA. Trimming removed 5 bases from V and 3 bases from J; junction bases left unmatched: 5. CDR3 in amino acids: CASSNRGLNGNTIYF. CDR3 DNA sequence: TGTGCCAGCAGCAACAGGGGGCTTAATGGAAACACCATATATTTT.